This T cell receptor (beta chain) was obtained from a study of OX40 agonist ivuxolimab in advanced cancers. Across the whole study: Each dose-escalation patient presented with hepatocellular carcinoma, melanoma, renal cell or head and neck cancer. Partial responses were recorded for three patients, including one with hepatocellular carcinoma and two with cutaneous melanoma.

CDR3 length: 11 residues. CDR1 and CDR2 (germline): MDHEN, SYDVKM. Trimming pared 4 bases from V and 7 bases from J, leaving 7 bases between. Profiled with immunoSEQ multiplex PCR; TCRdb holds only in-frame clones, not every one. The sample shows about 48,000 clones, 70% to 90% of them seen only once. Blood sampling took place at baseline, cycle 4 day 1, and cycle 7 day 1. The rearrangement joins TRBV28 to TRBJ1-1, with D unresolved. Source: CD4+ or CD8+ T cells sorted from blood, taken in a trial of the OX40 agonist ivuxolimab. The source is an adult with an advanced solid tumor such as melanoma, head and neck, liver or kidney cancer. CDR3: CASSWQDEAFF. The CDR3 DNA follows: TGTGCCAGCAGTTGGCAGGATGAAGCTTTCTTT.